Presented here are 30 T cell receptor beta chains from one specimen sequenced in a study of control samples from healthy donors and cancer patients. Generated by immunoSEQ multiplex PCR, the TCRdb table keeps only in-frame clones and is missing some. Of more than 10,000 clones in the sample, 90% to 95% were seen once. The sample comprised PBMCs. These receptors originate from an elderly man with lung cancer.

This chain's CDR3 is CASSVTGTGFGYTF. Here the CDR3 DNA reads TGTGCCAGCAGTGTAACCGGGACAGGGTTTGGCTACACCTTC. The rearrangement joins TRBV2 to TRBJ1-2; TRBD1 matches at 9 bases. J lost 7 bases, V lost 4 bases, and 7 bases had no gene match. The CDR3 is 14 amino acids. The germline CDR1 and CDR2 sequences are SNHLY and FYNNEI.

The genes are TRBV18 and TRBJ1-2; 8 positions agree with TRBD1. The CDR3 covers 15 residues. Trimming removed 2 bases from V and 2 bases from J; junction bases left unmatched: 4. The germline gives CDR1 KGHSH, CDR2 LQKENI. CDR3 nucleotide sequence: TGTGCCAGCTCACCAGCGGGACAGGACAACTATGGCTACACCTTC. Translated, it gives CASSPAGQDNYGYTF. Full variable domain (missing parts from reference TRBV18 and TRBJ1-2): NAGVMQNPRHLVRRRGQEARLRCSPMKGHSHVYWYRQLPEEGLKFMVYLQKENIIDESGMPKERFSAEFPKEGPSILRIQQVVRGDSAAYFCASSPAGQDNYGYTFGSGTRLTVV.

CDR3 DNA: TGTGCTAGTGGTTCCGACAGGGACCAGCCCCAGCATTTT. Protein product: CASGSDRDQPQHF. The genes are TRBV12-5 and TRBJ1-5, with 7 bases lining up with TRBD1. V gave up 4 bases and J gave up 7 bases; unmatched junction bases: 4. CDR1 and CDR2 (germline): LGHNT, FRNRAP. The CDR3 totals 13 residues.

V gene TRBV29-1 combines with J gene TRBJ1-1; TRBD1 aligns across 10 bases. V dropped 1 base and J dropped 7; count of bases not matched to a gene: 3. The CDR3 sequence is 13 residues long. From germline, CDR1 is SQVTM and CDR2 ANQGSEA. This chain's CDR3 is CSVEVTGGNEAFF. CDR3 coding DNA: TGCAGCGTTGAAGTGACAGGGGGCAATGAAGCTTTCTTT. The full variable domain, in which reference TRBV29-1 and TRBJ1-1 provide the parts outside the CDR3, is SAVISQKPSRDICQRGTSLTIQCQVDSQVTMMFWYRQQPGQSLTLIATANQGSEATYESGFVIDKFPISRPNLTFSTLTVSNMSPEDSSIYLCSVEVTGGNEAFFGQGTRLTVV.

The CDR3 region is CASSYSAGRGIDSGELFF. CDR3 in DNA: TGTGCCAGCAGTTACTCGGCGGGCAGGGGAATAGACTCCGGGGAGCTGTTTTTT. The chain recombines TRBV6-7 with TRBJ2-2, with a possible D match to TRBD1 (6 bases). TRBV6-7 is marked as an open reading frame, function uncertain. Trimming removed 0 bases from V and 6 bases from J, with 20 bases in between. The CDR3 spans 18 residues.

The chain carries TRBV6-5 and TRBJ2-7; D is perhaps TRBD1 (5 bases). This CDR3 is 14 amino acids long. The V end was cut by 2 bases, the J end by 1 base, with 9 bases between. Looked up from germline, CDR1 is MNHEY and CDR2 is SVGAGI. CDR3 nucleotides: TGTGCCAGCAGTTACGCGGCAGGGTCCTACGAGCAGTACTTC. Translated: CASSYAAGSYEQYF.

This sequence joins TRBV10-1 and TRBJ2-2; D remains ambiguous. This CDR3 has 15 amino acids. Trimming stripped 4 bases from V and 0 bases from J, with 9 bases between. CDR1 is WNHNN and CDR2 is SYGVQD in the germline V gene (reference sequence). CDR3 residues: CASSVTATNTGELFF. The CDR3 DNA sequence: TGCGCCAGCAGTGTAACGGCCACGAACACCGGGGAGCTGTTTTTT.

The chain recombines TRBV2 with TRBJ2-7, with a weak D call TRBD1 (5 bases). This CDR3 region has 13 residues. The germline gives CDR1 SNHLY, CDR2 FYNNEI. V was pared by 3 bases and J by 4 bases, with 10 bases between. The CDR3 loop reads CASSETQGYEQYV. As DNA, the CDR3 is TGTGCCAGCAGTGAGACCCAGGGTTACGAGCAGTACGTC.

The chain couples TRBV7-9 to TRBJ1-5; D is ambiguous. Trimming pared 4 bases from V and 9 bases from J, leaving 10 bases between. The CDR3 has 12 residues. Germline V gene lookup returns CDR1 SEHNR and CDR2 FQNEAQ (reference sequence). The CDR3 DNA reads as TGTGCCAGCAGCTCAGTAAAGGGGCCCCAGCATTTT. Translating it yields CASSSVKGPQHF.

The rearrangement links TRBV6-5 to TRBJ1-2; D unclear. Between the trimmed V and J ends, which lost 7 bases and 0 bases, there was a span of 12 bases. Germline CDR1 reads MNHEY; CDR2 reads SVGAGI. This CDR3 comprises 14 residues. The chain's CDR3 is CASNPGASNYGYTF. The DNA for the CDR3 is TGTGCCAGCAACCCGGGCGCCTCTAACTATGGCTACACCTTC.

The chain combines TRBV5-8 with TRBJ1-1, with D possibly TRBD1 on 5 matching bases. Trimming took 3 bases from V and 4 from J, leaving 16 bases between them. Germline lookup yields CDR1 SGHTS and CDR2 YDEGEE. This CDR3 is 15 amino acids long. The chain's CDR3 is CASSSGPGGTTEAFF. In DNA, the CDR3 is TGTGCCAGCAGCTCCGGACCCGGAGGGACCACTGAAGCTTTCTTT.

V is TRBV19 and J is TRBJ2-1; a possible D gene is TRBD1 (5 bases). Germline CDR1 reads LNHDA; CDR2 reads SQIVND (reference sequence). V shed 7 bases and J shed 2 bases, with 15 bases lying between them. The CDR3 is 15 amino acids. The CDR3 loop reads CASKSGRAPYNEQFF. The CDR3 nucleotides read TGTGCCAGTAAGTCAGGCAGGGCCCCCTACAATGAGCAGTTCTTC.

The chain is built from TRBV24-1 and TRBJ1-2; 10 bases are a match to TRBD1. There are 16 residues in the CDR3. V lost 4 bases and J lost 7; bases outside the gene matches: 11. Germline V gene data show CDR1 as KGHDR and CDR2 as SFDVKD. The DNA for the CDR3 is TGTGCCACCAGTGACTCCGGGACAGGGGAAAGAGGTGGCTACACCTTC. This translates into CATSDSGTGERGGYTF.

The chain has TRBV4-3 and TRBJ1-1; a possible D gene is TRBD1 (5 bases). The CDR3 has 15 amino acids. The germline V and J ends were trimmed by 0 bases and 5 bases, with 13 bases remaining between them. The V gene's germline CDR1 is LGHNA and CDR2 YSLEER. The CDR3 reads CASSQDPAGRTEAFF. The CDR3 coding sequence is TGCGCCAGCAGCCAAGATCCGGCAGGGAGGACTGAAGCTTTCTTT.

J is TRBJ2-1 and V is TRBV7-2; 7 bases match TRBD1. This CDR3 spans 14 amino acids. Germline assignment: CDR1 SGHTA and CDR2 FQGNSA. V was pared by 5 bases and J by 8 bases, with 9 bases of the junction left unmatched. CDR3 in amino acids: CASSPRQGVDEQFF. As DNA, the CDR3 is TGTGCCAGCAGCCCCCGACAGGGTGTGGATGAGCAGTTCTTC.

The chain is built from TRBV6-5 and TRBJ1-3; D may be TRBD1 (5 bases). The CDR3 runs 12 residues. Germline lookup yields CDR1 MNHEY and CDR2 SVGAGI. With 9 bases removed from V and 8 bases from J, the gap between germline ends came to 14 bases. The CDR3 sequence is CASRNQGDTIYF. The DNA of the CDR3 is TGTGCCAGTAGAAACCAGGGTGACACCATATATTTT.

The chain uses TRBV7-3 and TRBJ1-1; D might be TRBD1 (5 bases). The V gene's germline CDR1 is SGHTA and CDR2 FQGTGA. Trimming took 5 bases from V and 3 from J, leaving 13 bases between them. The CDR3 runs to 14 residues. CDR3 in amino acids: CASSTQGGDTEAFF. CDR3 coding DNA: TGTGCCAGCAGCACCCAGGGTGGTGACACTGAAGCTTTCTTT.

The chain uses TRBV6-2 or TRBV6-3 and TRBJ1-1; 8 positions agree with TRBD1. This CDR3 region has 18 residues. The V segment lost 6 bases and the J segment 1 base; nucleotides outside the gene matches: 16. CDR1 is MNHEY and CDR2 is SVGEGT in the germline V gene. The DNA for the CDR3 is TGTGCCAGCAGCACTAGCGTAGCGGCAGGGGGCCCGAACACTGAAGCTTTCTTT. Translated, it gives CASSTSVAAGGPNTEAFF.

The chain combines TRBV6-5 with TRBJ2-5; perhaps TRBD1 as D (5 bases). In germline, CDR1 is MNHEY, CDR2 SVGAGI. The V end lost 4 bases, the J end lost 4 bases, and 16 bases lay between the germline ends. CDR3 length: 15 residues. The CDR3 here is CASSFQGLRGETQYF. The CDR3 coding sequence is TGTGCCAGCAGTTTTCAGGGTCTCCGAGGAGAGACCCAGTACTTC.

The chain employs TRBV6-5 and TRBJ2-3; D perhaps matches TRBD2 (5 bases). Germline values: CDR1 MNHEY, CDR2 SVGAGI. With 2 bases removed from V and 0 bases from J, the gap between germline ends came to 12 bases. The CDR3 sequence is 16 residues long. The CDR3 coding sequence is TGTGCCAGCAGTTACAGGTCCGGGATAAGCACAGATACGCAGTATTTT. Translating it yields CASSYRSGISTDTQYF.

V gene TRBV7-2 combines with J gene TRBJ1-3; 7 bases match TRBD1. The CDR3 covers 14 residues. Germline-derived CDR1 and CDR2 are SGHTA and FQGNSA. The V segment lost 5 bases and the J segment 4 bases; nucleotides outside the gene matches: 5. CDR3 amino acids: CASSPQGVGNTIYF. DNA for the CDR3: TGTGCCAGCAGCCCCCAGGGGGTCGGAAACACCATATATTTT.

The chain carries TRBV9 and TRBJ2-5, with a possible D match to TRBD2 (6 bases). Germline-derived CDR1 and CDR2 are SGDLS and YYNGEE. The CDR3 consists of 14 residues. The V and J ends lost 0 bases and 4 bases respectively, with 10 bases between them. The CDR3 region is CASSVGMGGETQYF. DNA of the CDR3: TGTGCCAGCAGCGTAGGGATGGGGGGAGAGACCCAGTACTTC.

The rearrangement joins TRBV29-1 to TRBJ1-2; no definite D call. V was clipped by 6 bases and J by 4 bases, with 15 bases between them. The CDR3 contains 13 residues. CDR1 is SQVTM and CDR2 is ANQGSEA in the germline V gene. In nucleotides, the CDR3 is TGCAGCGTGGACGCGGGCCGGACCTATGGCTACACCTTC. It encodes CSVDAGRTYGYTF.

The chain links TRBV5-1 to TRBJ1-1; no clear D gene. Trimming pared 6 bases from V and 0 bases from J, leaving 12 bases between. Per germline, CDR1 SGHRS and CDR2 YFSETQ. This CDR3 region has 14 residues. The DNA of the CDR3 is TGCGCCAGCAAGACGGCCAACATGAACACTGAAGCTTTCTTT. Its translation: CASKTANMNTEAFF.

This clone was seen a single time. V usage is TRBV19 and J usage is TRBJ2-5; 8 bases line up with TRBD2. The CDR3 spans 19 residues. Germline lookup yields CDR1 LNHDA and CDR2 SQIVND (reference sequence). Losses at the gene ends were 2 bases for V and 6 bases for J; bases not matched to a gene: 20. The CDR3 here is CASSISVQGLGGGMQTQYF. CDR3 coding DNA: TGTGCCAGTAGTATAAGCGTACAGGGACTAGGGGGTGGTATGCAGACCCAGTACTTC.

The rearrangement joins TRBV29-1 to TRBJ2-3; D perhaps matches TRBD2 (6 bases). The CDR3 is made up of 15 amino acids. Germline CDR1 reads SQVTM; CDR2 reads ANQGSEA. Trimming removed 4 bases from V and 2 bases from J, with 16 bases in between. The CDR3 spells CSVATPGGPTDTQYF. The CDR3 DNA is TGCAGCGTTGCCACCCCCGGGGGACCCACAGATACGCAGTATTTT.

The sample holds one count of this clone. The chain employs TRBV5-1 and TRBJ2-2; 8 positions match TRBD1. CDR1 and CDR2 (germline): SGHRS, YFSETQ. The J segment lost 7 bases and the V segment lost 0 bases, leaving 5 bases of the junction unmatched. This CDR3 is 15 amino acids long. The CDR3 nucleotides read TGCGCCAGCAGCTTGGCCCAGGGGGCTAGCGGGGAGCTGTTTTTT. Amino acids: CASSLAQGASGELFF.

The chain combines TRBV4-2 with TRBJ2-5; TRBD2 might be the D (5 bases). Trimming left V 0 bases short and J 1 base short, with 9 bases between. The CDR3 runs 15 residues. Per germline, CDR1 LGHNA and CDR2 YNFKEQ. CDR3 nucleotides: TGTGCCAGCAGCCAAGATAGAACTAGCCAAGAGACCCAGTACTTC. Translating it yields CASSQDRTSQETQYF.

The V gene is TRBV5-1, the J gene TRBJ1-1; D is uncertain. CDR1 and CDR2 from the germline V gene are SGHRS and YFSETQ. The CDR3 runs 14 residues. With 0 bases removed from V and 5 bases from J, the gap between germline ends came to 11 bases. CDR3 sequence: CASSLEAVGTEAFF. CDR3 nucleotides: TGCGCCAGCAGCTTGGAGGCGGTTGGTACTGAAGCTTTCTTT.

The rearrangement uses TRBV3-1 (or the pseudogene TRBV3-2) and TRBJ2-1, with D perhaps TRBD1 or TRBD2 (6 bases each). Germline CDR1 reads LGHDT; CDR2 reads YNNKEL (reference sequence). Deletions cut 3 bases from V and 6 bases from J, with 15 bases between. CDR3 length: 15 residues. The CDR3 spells CASSHGLQGPNEQFF. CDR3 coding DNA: TGTGCCAGCAGCCACGGACTACAGGGCCCCAATGAGCAGTTCTTC.